Listed below are T cell receptor beta chains from one sample, sequenced in a study of blood T cells in healthy people across ages. MiXCR was run by TCRdb on the 5' RACE reads, yielding one entry per CDR3 protein. Altogether 650,000 to 950,000 distinct CDR3 sequences are present, around 43% being singletons, with the ten largest covering around 21%. The sequencing input was blood. The receptor source for this set is a man between 60 and 75 years old in good health. Both conserved end residues are part of each CDR3. The order of the fields is J gene, V gene, CDR3 protein.

J gene: TRBJ2-3; V gene: TRBV7-9; CDR3 protein: CASSPGTSGVHGYTQYF
J gene: TRBJ1-6; V gene: TRBV4-1; CDR3 protein: CASSQVVRVSPLHF
J gene: TRBJ2-1; V gene: TRBV12-3/TRBV12-4; CDR3 protein: CASSFGVGHSNEQFF
J gene: TRBJ1-2; V gene: TRBV7-2; CDR3 protein: CASSLLGGYYGYTF
J gene: TRBJ1-1; V gene: TRBV14; CDR3 protein: CASSQVGGLEAFF
J gene: TRBJ2-5; V gene: TRBV3-1; CDR3 protein: CASSQGTSGRANQETQYF
J gene: TRBJ2-3; V gene: TRBV29-1; CDR3 protein: CSVEDRFGGGTQYF
J gene: TRBJ2-1; V gene: TRBV27; CDR3 protein: CASSPDSTSYNEQFF
J gene: TRBJ2-1; V gene: TRBV6-2/TRBV6-3; CDR3 protein: CASSRLASEQFF
J gene: TRBJ1-2; V gene: TRBV6-6; CDR3 protein: CASSPQGVSGYTF
J gene: TRBJ1-1; V gene: TRBV5-6; CDR3 protein: CASSPDQGFPEAFF
J gene: TRBJ2-5; V gene: TRBV11-2; CDR3 protein: CASSLEAGGALEEQYF
J gene: TRBJ2-7; V gene: TRBV20-1; CDR3 protein: CSARRGSGVDEQYF
J gene: TRBJ1-5; V gene: TRBV27; CDR3 protein: CASSLSGSSNQPQHF
J gene: TRBJ2-7; V gene: TRBV5-1; CDR3 protein: CASSAGGPGPYEQYF